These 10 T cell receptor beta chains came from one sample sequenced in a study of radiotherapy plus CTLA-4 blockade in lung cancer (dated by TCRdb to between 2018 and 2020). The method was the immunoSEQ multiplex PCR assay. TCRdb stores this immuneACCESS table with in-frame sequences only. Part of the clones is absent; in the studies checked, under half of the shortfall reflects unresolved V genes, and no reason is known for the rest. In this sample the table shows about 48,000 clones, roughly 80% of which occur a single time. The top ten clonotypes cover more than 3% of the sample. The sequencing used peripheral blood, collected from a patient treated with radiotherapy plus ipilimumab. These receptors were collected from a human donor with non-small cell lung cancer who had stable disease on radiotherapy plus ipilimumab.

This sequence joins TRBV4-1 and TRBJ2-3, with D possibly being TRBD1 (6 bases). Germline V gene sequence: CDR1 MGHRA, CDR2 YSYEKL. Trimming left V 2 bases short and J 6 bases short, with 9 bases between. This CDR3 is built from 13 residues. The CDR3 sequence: CASSQTRGDTQYF. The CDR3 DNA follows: TGCGCCAGCAGCCAAACTAGGGGGGATACGCAGTATTTT.

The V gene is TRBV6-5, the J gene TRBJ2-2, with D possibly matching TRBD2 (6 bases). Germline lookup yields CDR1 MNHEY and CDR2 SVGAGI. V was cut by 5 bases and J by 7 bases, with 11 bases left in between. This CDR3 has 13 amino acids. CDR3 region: CASSAGTVGELFF. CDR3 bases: TGTGCCAGCAGTGCGGGGACTGTCGGGGAGCTGTTTTTT.

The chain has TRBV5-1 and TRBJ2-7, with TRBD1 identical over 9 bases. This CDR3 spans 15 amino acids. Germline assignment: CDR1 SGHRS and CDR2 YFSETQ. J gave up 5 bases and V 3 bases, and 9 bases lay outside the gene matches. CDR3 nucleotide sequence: TGCGCCAGCAGCTATACAGGGGGCGGGGTTGACGAGCAGTACTTC. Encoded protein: CASSYTGGGVDEQYF.

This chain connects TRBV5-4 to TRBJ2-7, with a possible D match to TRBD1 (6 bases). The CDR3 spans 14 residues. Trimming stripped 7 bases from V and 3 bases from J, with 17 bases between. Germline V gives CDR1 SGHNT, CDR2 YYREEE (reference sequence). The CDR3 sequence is CASAKAQGGYEQYF. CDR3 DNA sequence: TGTGCCAGCGCTAAGGCACAGGGCGGCTACGAGCAGTACTTC. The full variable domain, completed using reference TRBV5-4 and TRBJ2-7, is ETGVTQSPTHLIKTRGQQVTLRCSSQSGHNTVSWYQQALGQGPQFIFQYYREEENGRGNFPPRFSGLQFPNYSSELNVNALELDDSALYLCASAKAQGGYEQYFGPGTRLTVT.

The DNA of the CDR3 is TGTGCCTGGAGTGTTCTTGGGACTAGCGGGAGTGAGCAGTTCTTC. It codes for CAWSVLGTSGSEQFF. The genes are TRBV30 and TRBJ2-1, with TRBD2 matching over 14 bases. Losses at the gene ends were 0 bases for V and 9 bases for J; bases not matched to a gene: 4. The CDR3 loop spans 15 amino acids. The germline gives CDR1 GTSNPN, CDR2 SVGIG (reference sequence). The variable domain in full, completed from reference TRBV30 and TRBJ2-1, reads SQTIHQWPATLVQPVGSPLSLECTVEGTSNPNLYWYRQAAGRGLQLLFYSVGIGQISSEVPQNLSASRPQDRQFILSSKKLLLSDSGFYLCAWSVLGTSGSEQFFGPGTRLTVL.

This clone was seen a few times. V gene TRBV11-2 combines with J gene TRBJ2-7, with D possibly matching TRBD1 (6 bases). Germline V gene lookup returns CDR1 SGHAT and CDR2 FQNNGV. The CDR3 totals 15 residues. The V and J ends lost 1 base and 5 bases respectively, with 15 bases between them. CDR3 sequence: CASSLALGAMNEQYF. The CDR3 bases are TGTGCCAGCAGCTTAGCGCTGGGGGCGATGAACGAGCAGTACTTC.

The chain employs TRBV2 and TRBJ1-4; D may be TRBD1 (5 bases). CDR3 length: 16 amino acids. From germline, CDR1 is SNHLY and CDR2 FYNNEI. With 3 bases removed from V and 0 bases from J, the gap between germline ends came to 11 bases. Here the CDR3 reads CASSEGLTTTNEKLFF. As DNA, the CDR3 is TGTGCCAGCAGTGAGGGACTTACCACAACTAATGAAAAACTGTTTTTT.

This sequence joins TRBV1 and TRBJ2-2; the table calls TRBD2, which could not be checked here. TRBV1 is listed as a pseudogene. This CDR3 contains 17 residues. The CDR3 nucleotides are TGCACCAGCAGCCAACCCCGCCGTTGTAGCGTTACCGGGGAGCTGTTTTTT. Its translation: CTSSQPRRCSVTGELFF.

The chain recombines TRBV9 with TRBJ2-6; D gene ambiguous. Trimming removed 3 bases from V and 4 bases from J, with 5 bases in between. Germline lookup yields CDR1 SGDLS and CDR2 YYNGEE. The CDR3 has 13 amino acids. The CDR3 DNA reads TGTGCCAGCAGCGCCCTGGGGGCCAACGTCCTGACTTTC. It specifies CASSALGANVLTF.

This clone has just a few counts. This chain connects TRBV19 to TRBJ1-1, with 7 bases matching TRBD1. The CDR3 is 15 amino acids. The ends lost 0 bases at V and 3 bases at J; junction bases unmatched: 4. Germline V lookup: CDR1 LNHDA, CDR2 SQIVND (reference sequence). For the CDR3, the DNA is TGTGCCAGTAGTATAGAACAGGGGCTCGACACTGAAGCTTTCTTT. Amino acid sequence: CASSIEQGLDTEAFF.